Below are 10 T cell receptor beta chains sequenced from a single sample in a study of blood T cell repertoires in COVID-19. Sequenced by immunoSEQ multiplex PCR; TCRdb stores in-frame clones only, minus some. The profile covers about 50,000 clones, with roughly 90% appearing a single time and roughly a fifth taken by the ten largest. The source material was peripheral blood. All receptors derive from a human donor in a cohort sampled during active COVID-19.

The chain uses TRBV25-1 and TRBJ1-3; perhaps TRBD1 as D (5 bases). The CDR3 runs 17 residues. Germline assignment: CDR1 MGHDK and CDR2 SYGVNS. With 3 bases removed from V and 4 bases from J, the gap between germline ends came to 19 bases. The CDR3 DNA follows: TGTGCCAGCAGTGACGAGCTAGGGGCATTCTCAGGAAACACCATATATTTT. Its protein product is CASSDELGAFSGNTIYF.

This chain connects TRBV7-2 to TRBJ2-7, with a weak D call TRBD2 (6 bases). From germline, CDR1 is SGHTA and CDR2 FQGNSA. The V end lost 2 bases, the J end lost 2 bases, and 13 bases lay between the germline ends. This CDR3 has 15 residues. In nucleotides, the CDR3 is TGTGCCAGCAGCTTAACCGGGACTTCCCCCTACGAGCAGTACTTC. Its protein is CASSLTGTSPYEQYF.

This chain connects TRBV7-2 to TRBJ2-7, with D tentatively TRBD2 (5 bases). The CDR3 is 15 amino acids. Trimming cost V 5 bases and J 2 bases, with 16 bases left between them. From germline, CDR1 is SGHTA and CDR2 FQGNSA. The CDR3: CASSQPGVGTYEQYF. The CDR3 region has the DNA TGTGCCAGCAGCCAACCCGGAGTCGGGACCTACGAGCAGTACTTC.

In DNA, the CDR3 is TGTGCCAGCAACGGACTAGCGGGGGAAGAGACCCAGTACTTC. It encodes CASNGLAGEETQYF. This chain joins TRBV9 and TRBJ2-5; 13 bases fit TRBD2. Trimming cost V 6 bases and J 3 bases; bases outside gene matches: 2. Germline V gene sequence: CDR1 SGDLS, CDR2 YYNGEE. The CDR3 totals 14 residues.

The chain combines TRBV18 with TRBJ2-3; 11 bases line up with TRBD2. The CDR3 sequence is 17 residues long. V shed 1 base, J shed 5 bases, and the junction held 8 bases outside the gene matches. Germline V gene lookup returns CDR1 KGHSH and CDR2 LQKENI. For the CDR3, the DNA is TGTGCCAGCTCACCACGCCTAGCGGGGGGCGGTGAAGATACGCAGTATTTT. As protein: CASSPRLAGGGEDTQYF.

V and J are TRBV12-5 and TRBJ1-3; 10 bases match TRBD1. This CDR3 is built from 17 residues. J was trimmed by 2 bases and V by 0 bases; bases with no gene match: 4. Germline values: CDR1 LGHNT, CDR2 FRNRAP. CDR3 residues: CASGLVRGQGTGNTIYF. CDR3 coding DNA: TGTGCTAGTGGTTTGGTAAGGGGACAGGGGACTGGAAACACCATATATTTT.

The rearrangement uses TRBV5-1 and TRBJ2-7, with TRBD1 matching 8 bases. Germline V gives CDR1 SGHRS, CDR2 YFSETQ. Unmatched junction bases numbered 7, after V lost 0 bases and J lost 2 bases. The CDR3 extends over 16 amino acids. The CDR3 DNA sequence: TGCGCCAGCAGCTTGGCCCCCGGGACAGGCACCTACGAGCAGTACTTC. It translates to CASSLAPGTGTYEQYF. Full variable domain (remainder filled in from reference TRBV5-1 and TRBJ2-7): KAGVTQTPRYLIKTRGQQVTLSCSPISGHRSVSWYQQTPGQGLQFLFEYFSETQRNKGNFPGRFSGRQFSNSRSEMNVSTLELGDSALYLCASSLAPGTGTYEQYFGPGTRLTVT.

The chain joins TRBV20-1 to TRBJ2-1, with 10 positions matching TRBD2. The germline V gene encodes CDR1 DFQATT and CDR2 SNEGSKA (reference sequence). Trimming removed 3 bases from V and 3 bases from J; junction bases left unmatched: 8. There are 16 residues in the CDR3. The CDR3 loop reads CSASDPPSGGYNEQFF. CDR3 in DNA: TGCAGTGCTAGTGACCCCCCTAGCGGGGGCTACAATGAGCAGTTCTTC.

This clone has just a few counts. For the CDR3, the DNA is TGTGCCAGTAGTATCCCATCATATGGCTACACCTTC. Its translation is CASSIPSYGYTF. The chain uses TRBV19 and TRBJ1-2; D is unresolved. The CDR3 consists of 12 residues. V lost 3 bases and J lost 5, with 7 bases in between. Germline V gene sequence: CDR1 LNHDA, CDR2 SQIVND (reference sequence).

The chain is built from TRBV3-1 (or the pseudogene TRBV3-2) and TRBJ1-1; 7 bases line up with TRBD1. V was clipped by 5 bases and J by 4 bases; unmatched bases: 16. Germline V gene data show CDR1 as LGHDT and CDR2 as YNNKEL (reference sequence). CDR3 length equals 17 residues. CDR3 amino acids: CASSWRGPRGSGTEAFF. The CDR3 DNA reads TGTGCCAGCAGCTGGAGGGGGCCCAGGGGATCAGGCACTGAAGCTTTCTTT.